The 17 T cell receptor beta chains in this list originate from one sample, sequenced in a study of T cell repertoires in cytomegalovirus infection. These receptors have no identified antigens. TCRdb analysed the reads with MiXCR anew, one entry per CDR3 protein. This table holds around 300,000 distinct CDR3 sequences, about 20% found once. Source: cultured PBMCs, taken from culture after CMV antigen stimulation. Receptor source: a human donor in good health (CMV status not recorded). Some clones in this sample may be carry-over from other donors' samples.

Only a few counts were recorded for this clonotype. The genes are TRBV6-1 and TRBJ1-4; D gene uncertain. The V end was cut by 0 bases, the J end by 8 bases, with 7 bases between. The CDR3 is 13 residues long. Germline V gene data show CDR1 as MNHNS and CDR2 as SASEGT. Here the CDR3 DNA reads TGTGCCAGCAGTGAAGCGCTAAGGGAAAAACTGTTTTTT. The encoded protein is CASSEALREKLFF.

The J gene is TRBJ2-7, the V gene TRBV7-2; 7 bases map to TRBD2. This CDR3 has 15 residues. V gave up 1 base and J gave up 1 base; unmatched junction bases: 4. Germline loops: CDR1 SGHTA, CDR2 FQGNSA. CDR3 coding DNA: TGTGCCAGCAGCTTAGGTCCTAGCGGATCCTACGAGCAGTACTTC. It specifies CASSLGPSGSYEQYF.

The chain joins TRBV4-3 to TRBJ1-2; tentative D call: TRBD1 (5 bases). Trimming left V 1 base short and J 5 bases short, with 11 bases between. Germline CDR1 reads LGHNA; CDR2 reads YSLEER. CDR3 size: 14 residues. The CDR3 DNA reads TGCGCCAGCAGCCAAGGTGCAGGGTCGTATGGCTACACCTTC. This encodes CASSQGAGSYGYTF.

The chain has TRBV3-1 and TRBJ2-7; D not certain. CDR3 length equals 12 residues. Germline V gene lookup returns CDR1 LGHDT and CDR2 YNNKEL (reference sequence). Trimming shortened V by 3 bases and J by 0 bases, and 3 bases separated the two germline ends. CDR3 nucleotides: TGTGCCAGCAGCCATGTCTCCTACGAGCAGTACTTC. Translation gives CASSHVSYEQYF.

This clonotype was recorded many times. This chain uses TRBV12-3 or TRBV12-4 with TRBJ2-2; no clear D gene. Deletions cut 1 base from V and 4 bases from J, with 19 bases between. The CDR3 consists of 18 residues. CDR3 in DNA: TGTGCCAGCAGTTTAGATTCTTGGGTGGCTACTACCACCGGGGAGCTGTTTTTT. Its protein is CASSLDSWVATTTGELFF.

The chain is built from TRBV12-3 or TRBV12-4 and TRBJ2-7, with D possibly matching TRBD2 (5 bases). The CDR3 length is 15 residues. V gave up 6 bases and J gave up 6 bases, with 21 bases separating them. CDR3: CASSRINIVEGEQYF. CDR3 DNA sequence: TGTGCCAGCAGCCGGATAAACATCGTCGAGGGCGAGCAGTACTTC.

The table lists this clonotype with many counts. The chain carries TRBV7-8 and TRBJ2-5; 12 nucleotides match TRBD2. Germline CDR1 and CDR2: SGHVS and FQNEAQ. The CDR3 length is 17 residues. The trim removed 4 bases at V and 4 bases at J, leaving 10 bases unmatched. As DNA, the CDR3 is TGTGCCAGCAGCTCCACGACTAGCGGGAGATCTCGAGAGACCCAGTACTTC. Translated: CASSSTTSGRSRETQYF.

The chain uses TRBV28 and TRBJ2-1; D gene unclear. V shed 6 bases and J shed 6 bases, with 12 bases lying between them. CDR1 MDHEN and CDR2 SYDVKM come from the germline V gene. The CDR3 loop spans 13 amino acids. CDR3 sequence (DNA): TGTGCCAGCAGCCCCGAAAACCTCAATGAGCAGTTCTTC. Amino acids: CASSPENLNEQFF.

This clonotype occurred a few times. The chain links TRBV7-8 to TRBJ2-4; 13 bases line up with TRBD2. The CDR3 runs to 20 residues. Germline-derived CDR1 and CDR2 are SGHVS and FQNEAQ. With 1 base clipped from V and 0 bases from J, the junction kept 9 bases outside the gene matches. The CDR3, as DNA: TGTGCCAGCAGCTTAGTGGTTTCCGGACTAGCGGGAGAAGCCAAAAACATTCAGTACTTC. Translating it yields CASSLVVSGLAGEAKNIQYF.

This clonotype came up many times. V usage is TRBV7-9 and J usage is TRBJ1-6; D is possibly TRBD1 (5 bases). V lost 4 bases to trimming and J lost 0 bases, with 19 bases between them. CDR1 and CDR2 (germline): SEHNR, FQNEAQ (reference sequence). This CDR3 region has 19 residues. This CDR3 is CASSSRDRNPSSYNSPLHF. CDR3 in DNA: TGTGCCAGCAGCTCCCGGGACCGAAATCCGAGCTCCTATAATTCACCCCTCCACTTT.

This clonotype has at least ten counts. This chain connects TRBV7-6 to TRBJ2-1; 8 bases agree with TRBD1. The germline V gene encodes CDR1 SGHVS and CDR2 FNYEAQ. The V segment lost 5 bases and the J segment 8 bases; nucleotides outside the gene matches: 8. This CDR3 contains 14 residues. CDR3 DNA: TGTGCCAGCAGCACGGGACAGGTCTCGGATGAGCAGTTCTTC. This sequence encodes CASSTGQVSDEQFF.

In its sample, this clonotype was seen a few times. The DNA of the CDR3 is TGTGCCAGCAGTCCGGGACAGGGGATTCAGCCCCAGCATTTT. It yields the protein CASSPGQGIQPQHF. The rearrangement joins TRBV6-1 to TRBJ1-5, with 10 bases matching TRBD1. The CDR3 sequence is 14 residues long. Unmatched junction bases numbered 4, after V lost 5 bases and J lost 6 bases. Germline values: CDR1 MNHNS, CDR2 SASEGT.

This clonotype has a count of ten or more. The V gene is TRBV24-1, the J gene TRBJ2-1, with TRBD1 matching over 7 bases. This CDR3 comprises 16 residues. Per germline, CDR1 KGHDR and CDR2 SFDVKD. V lost 4 bases to trimming and J lost 7 bases; unmatched junction nucleotides: 12. The CDR3 sequence is CATSDYENRGSNEQFF. In nucleotides, the CDR3 is TGTGCCACCAGTGACTACGAGAACAGGGGTTCGAATGAGCAGTTCTTC.

This clonotype was observed a handful of times. The chain has TRBV27 and TRBJ1-4; TRBD1 agrees at 10 bases. Trimming cost V 3 bases and J 0 bases; bases outside gene matches: 1. The CDR3 runs 16 residues. The germline CDR1 and CDR2 sequences are MNHEY and SMNVEV (reference sequence). The CDR3 sequence: CASSFGQGATNEKLFF. In nucleotides, the CDR3 is TGTGCCAGCAGTTTCGGACAGGGGGCAACTAATGAAAAACTGTTTTTT.

This clonotype was seen more than once but under ten times. The CDR3: CATSRDPLYNEQFF. In DNA form, the CDR3 reads TGTGCCACCAGCAGAGATCCCCTTTACAATGAGCAGTTCTTC. V is TRBV15 and J is TRBJ2-1, with D unclear. With 0 bases removed from V and 4 bases from J, the gap between germline ends came to 7 bases. The CDR3 extends over 14 amino acids. Germline V CDR1 and CDR2: LNHNV, YYDKDF (reference sequence).

This clonotype has a handful of counts. This sequence joins TRBV7-3 and TRBJ2-2; D ambiguous. Deletions cut 1 base from V and 4 bases from J, with 10 bases between. The CDR3 consists of 15 residues. Germline V gives CDR1 SGHTA, CDR2 FQGTGA. The CDR3 is CASSLSGDGTGELFF. CDR3 in DNA: TGTGCCAGCAGCTTAAGTGGAGATGGCACCGGGGAGCTGTTTTTT. The variable domain in full, completed from reference TRBV7-3 and TRBJ2-2, reads GAGVSQTPSNKVTEKGKYVELRCDPISGHTALYWYRQSLGQGPEFLIYFQGTGAADDSGLPNDRFFAVRPEGSVSTLKIQRTERGDSAVYLCASSLSGDGTGELFFGEGSRLTVL.

The chain has TRBV12-3 or TRBV12-4 and TRBJ2-2; no reliable D call. Trimming cost V 2 bases and J 0 bases, with 7 bases left between them. The CDR3 is made up of 15 amino acids. The CDR3 loop reads CASSLRQTNTGELFF. DNA of the CDR3: TGTGCCAGCAGTTTACGCCAGACGAACACCGGGGAGCTGTTTTTT.